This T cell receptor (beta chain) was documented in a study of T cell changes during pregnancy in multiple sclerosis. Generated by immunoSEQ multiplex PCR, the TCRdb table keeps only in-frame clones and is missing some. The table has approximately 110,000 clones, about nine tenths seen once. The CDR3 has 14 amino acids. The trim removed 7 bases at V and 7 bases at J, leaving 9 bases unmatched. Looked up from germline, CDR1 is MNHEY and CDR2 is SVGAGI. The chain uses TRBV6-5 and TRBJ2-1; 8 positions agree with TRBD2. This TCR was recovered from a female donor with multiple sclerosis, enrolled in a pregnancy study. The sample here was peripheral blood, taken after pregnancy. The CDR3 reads CASTRRGGSNEQFF. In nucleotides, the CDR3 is TGTGCCAGCACGAGACGGGGGGGCTCAAATGAGCAGTTCTTC.